This passage covers 13 T cell receptor beta chains from one sample sequenced in a study of T cell responses to AZD1222 COVID-19 vaccine. Repertoires were generated with immunoSEQ multiplex PCR, while TCRdb's copy carries only in-frame clones and drops some. The data contain about 160,000 clones, roughly 94% of them seen just once; the ten biggest clones take up about 1.3%. This material consisted of peripheral blood, taken on day 0 of AZD1222 vaccination. All receptors derive from an adult in good health.

The CDR3 coding sequence is TGTGCCACGGGACTAGCGGGGAAAGTGAACACCGGGGAGCTGTTTTTT. Its translation is CATGLAGKVNTGELFF. The rearrangement uses TRBV19 and TRBJ2-2; TRBD2 agrees at 13 bases. The CDR3 spans 16 residues. Germline V gives CDR1 LNHDA, CDR2 SQIVND (reference sequence). Unmatched junction bases numbered 6, after V lost 10 bases and J lost 1 base. The whole variable domain, remainder taken from reference TRBV19 and TRBJ2-2, is DGGITQSPKYLFRKEGQNVTLSCEQNLNHDAMYWYRQDPGQGLRLIYYSQIVNDFQKGDIAEGYSVSREKKESFPLTVTSAQKNPTAFYLCATGLAGKVNTGELFFGEGSRLTVL.

By its share, this clone is large. The chain combines TRBV19 with TRBJ1-1; D remains unclear. The CDR3 covers 14 residues. Germline V CDR1 and CDR2: LNHDA, SQIVND (reference sequence). V was clipped by 3 bases and J by 4 bases, with 12 bases between them. The CDR3 DNA reads TGTGCCAGTAGTATTAGTGGACCGGGCACTGAAGCTTTCTTT. It translates to CASSISGPGTEAFF.

V and J are TRBV19 and TRBJ2-1; 7 positions match TRBD1. Germline V lookup: CDR1 LNHDA, CDR2 SQIVND (reference sequence). The CDR3 spans 17 residues. V dropped 4 bases and J dropped 0; count of bases not matched to a gene: 9. DNA for the CDR3: TGTGCCAGTAGTACCCGACTTTCAGGGGGCTCCTACAATGAGCAGTTCTTC. Residues: CASSTRLSGGSYNEQFF.

A single count supports this clone. This chain connects TRBV11-2 to TRBJ1-5, with D maybe TRBD1 (5 bases). Germline lookup yields CDR1 SGHAT and CDR2 FQNNGV. CDR3 length equals 13 residues. The germline V and J ends were trimmed by 0 bases and 6 bases, with 6 bases remaining between them. The CDR3 coding sequence is TGTGCCAGCAGCTTAGATAGGGGTCAGCCCCAGCATTTT. This encodes CASSLDRGQPQHF.

V is TRBV6-1 and J is TRBJ2-7; no definite D call. CDR1 MNHNS and CDR2 SASEGT come from the germline V gene. Trimming pared 3 bases from V and 2 bases from J, leaving 14 bases between. This CDR3 contains 15 residues. The CDR3 DNA follows: TGTGCCAGCAGTGACATTCTAACGTCCACCTACGAGCAGTACGTC. Residues: CASSDILTSTYEQYV.

On this clone: Other DNA sequences in the same sample also yield this CDR3. The chain links TRBV5-1 to TRBJ1-1; D gene ambiguous. Germline V lookup: CDR1 SGHRS, CDR2 YFSETQ. Trimming removed 0 bases from V and 4 bases from J, with 4 bases in between. The CDR3 contains 12 residues. The CDR3 is CASSLEGTEAFF. CDR3 sequence (DNA): TGCGCCAGCAGCTTGGAAGGCACTGAAGCTTTCTTT.

The chain combines TRBV2 with TRBJ1-3; 7 bases agree with TRBD1. CDR1 is SNHLY, CDR2 FYNNEI, per germline. The length of the CDR3 is 14 residues. With 5 bases clipped from V and 4 bases from J, the junction kept 5 bases outside the gene matches. The CDR3 coding sequence is TGTGCCAGCAGTCCACAGGGGTCGGGAAACACCATATATTTT. It codes for CASSPQGSGNTIYF.

The rearrangement joins TRBV7-2 to TRBJ2-1; no firm D call. CDR1 SGHTA and CDR2 FQGNSA come from the germline V gene. This CDR3 has 17 residues. Trimming left V 4 bases short and J 0 bases short, with 16 bases between. The CDR3 sequence is CASSSLLSYRSYNEQFF. CDR3 DNA: TGTGCCAGCAGCTCGCTTCTTAGCTACCGCTCCTACAATGAGCAGTTCTTC. The full variable domain, rest sourced from reference TRBV7-2 and TRBJ2-1, is GAGVSQSPSNKVTEKGKDVELRCDPISGHTALYWYRQSLGQGLEFLIYFQGNSAPDKSGLPSDRFSAERTGGSVSTLTIQRTQQEDSAVYLCASSSLLSYRSYNEQFFGPGTRLTVL.

The chain joins TRBV28 to TRBJ2-1; D remains ambiguous. Deletions cut 7 bases from V and 5 bases from J, with 3 bases between. The CDR3 sequence is 10 residues long. Germline V gives CDR1 MDHEN, CDR2 SYDVKM. CDR3: CASKDNEQFF. CDR3 coding DNA: TGTGCCAGCAAAGACAATGAGCAGTTCTTC.

The CDR3 protein is CASSPPLTSELSTDTQYF. The CDR3 nucleotides read TGCGCCAGCAGCCCCCCTTTGACTAGCGAACTATCCACAGATACGCAGTATTTT. J is TRBJ2-3 and V is TRBV5-1; 8 bases align to TRBD2. The CDR3 is 18 residues long. The V segment lost 4 bases and the J segment 2 bases; nucleotides outside the gene matches: 15. CDR1 SGHRS and CDR2 YFSETQ come from the germline V gene.

The chain combines TRBV3-1 (or the pseudogene TRBV3-2) with TRBJ2-1; D remains unclear. From germline, CDR1 is LGHDT and CDR2 YNNKEL (reference sequence). The CDR3 runs to 14 residues. Trimming stripped 0 bases from V and 1 base from J, with 4 bases between. CDR3 sequence: CASSQDRSYNEQFF. DNA for the CDR3: TGTGCCAGCAGCCAAGATCGGTCCTACAATGAGCAGTTCTTC.

The rearrangement uses TRBV10-3 and TRBJ2-7; 9 bases map to TRBD2. The CDR3 loop spans 14 amino acids. CDR1 and CDR2 (germline): ENHRY, SYGVKD. V lost 11 bases, J lost 3 bases, and 11 bases stayed unmatched. CDR3 nucleotides: TGTGCCGCGAGCGGGAGGAAAGATCGCTACGAGCAGTACGTC. It specifies CAASGRKDRYEQYV.

The V call is TRBV6-5, the J call TRBJ2-7; 7 bases fit TRBD1. Germline V CDR1 and CDR2: MNHEY, SVGAGI. The CDR3 runs 13 residues. With 6 bases clipped from V and 2 bases from J, the junction kept 4 bases outside the gene matches. The CDR3 DNA reads TGTGCCAGCAGGCCCGGGACAGCCTACGAGCAGTACGTC. Amino acids: CASRPGTAYEQYV.